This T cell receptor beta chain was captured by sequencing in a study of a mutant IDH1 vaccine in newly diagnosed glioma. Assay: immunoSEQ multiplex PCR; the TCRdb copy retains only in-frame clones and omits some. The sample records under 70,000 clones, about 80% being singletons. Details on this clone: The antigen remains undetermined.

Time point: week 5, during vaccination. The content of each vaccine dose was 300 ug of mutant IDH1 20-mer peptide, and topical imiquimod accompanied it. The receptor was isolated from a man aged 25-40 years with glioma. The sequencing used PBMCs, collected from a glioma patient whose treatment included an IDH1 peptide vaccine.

The CDR3 sequence is CASSASNTGELFF. The CDR3 DNA is TGTGCCAGCAGCGCCTCGAACACCGGGGAGCTGTTTTTT. This chain connects TRBV9 to TRBJ2-2; D gene ambiguous. The CDR3 extends over 13 amino acids. V was clipped by 3 bases and J by 0 bases, with 3 bases between them. Germline assignment: CDR1 SGDLS and CDR2 YYNGEE. Together with reference TRBV9 and TRBJ2-2, the CDR3 gives the full variable domain: DSGVTQTPKHLITATGQRVTLRCSPRSGDLSVYWYQQSLDQGLQFLIQYYNGEERAKGNILERFSAQQFPDLHSELNLSSLELGDSALYFCASSASNTGELFFGEGSRLTVL.